The 10 T cell receptor beta chains presented below share a single source sample, sequenced in a study of response to subunit inactivated influenza vaccine. TCRdb re-derived calls from the RT-PCR reads in MiXCR, one entry per CDR3 protein. This sample has over 300,000 distinct CDR3 sequences; 21% occur once, and the top ten carry roughly 10%. The material was PBMCs from blood, obtained about 20 months after vaccination. These receptor sequences come from a man between 50 and 75 years old who received an inactivated influenza vaccine.

This clonotype was detected a few times. The chain joins TRBV20-1 to TRBJ1-5; D remains unclear. V lost 0 bases to trimming and J lost 2 bases, with 11 bases between them. The length of the CDR3 is 15 residues. Germline V gene lookup returns CDR1 DFQATT and CDR2 SNEGSKA (reference sequence). The CDR3 sequence: CSARELGIGNQPQHF. The CDR3 DNA follows: TGCAGTGCTAGAGAGTTGGGGATCGGCAATCAGCCCCAGCATTTT.

This rearrangement joins TRBV29-1 to TRBJ1-5; tentatively, D is TRBD1 (5 bases). The V end was cut by 6 bases, the J end by 1 base, with 7 bases between. The CDR3 is 12 residues long. Germline CDR1 SQVTM, CDR2 ANQGSEA. The DNA of the CDR3 is TGCAGCGTGGGGGGGAGCAATCAGCCCCAGCATTTT. It yields the protein CSVGGSNQPQHF.

V is TRBV28 and J is TRBJ2-1; D remains ambiguous. The germline V gene has CDR1 MDHEN and CDR2 SYDVKM. Trimming shortened V by 5 bases and J by 6 bases, and 11 bases separated the two germline ends. The CDR3 covers 13 residues. The CDR3 is CASSHPNSNEQFF. The CDR3 DNA reads TGTGCCAGCAGTCATCCTAACAGCAATGAGCAGTTCTTC.

This clonotype has a count of ten or more. The chain links TRBV6-2 or TRBV6-3 to TRBJ1-1; 9 bases map to TRBD1. The germline V gene has CDR1 MNHEY and CDR2 SVGEGT. This CDR3 is built from 14 residues. Unmatched junction bases numbered 5, after V lost 6 bases and J lost 3 bases. For the CDR3, the DNA is TGTGCCAGCAGCCTTTGGACAGGGGACACTGAAGCTTTCTTT. It codes for CASSLWTGDTEAFF.

In this sample, this clonotype turned up a few times. The V and J genes are TRBV28 and TRBJ1-5, with 7 bases aligning to TRBD1. CDR1 is MDHEN, CDR2 SYDVKM, per germline. The V gene end was trimmed by 6 bases and the J gene end by 7 bases; junction bases not matched to a gene: 6. The CDR3 has 13 amino acids. The CDR3 protein is CASRLGQLQPQHF. The CDR3, as DNA: TGTGCCAGCAGGCTGGGACAGTTGCAGCCCCAGCATTTT.

This clonotype has just a few counts. V and J are TRBV19 and TRBJ1-5; D possibly corresponds to TRBD1 (6 bases). V was shortened by 3 bases and J by 4 bases, with 13 bases between the two germline ends. Germline V gene sequence: CDR1 LNHDA, CDR2 SQIVND (reference sequence). The CDR3 is 15 residues long. CDR3 coding DNA: TGTGCCAGTAGTATCCGGGACACACTTAATCAGCCCCAGCATTTT. Amino acids: CASSIRDTLNQPQHF.

The V call is TRBV2, the J call TRBJ2-5; TRBD2 matches 15 bases. This CDR3 has 15 amino acids. Germline trimming cut 8 bases from V and 5 bases from J; bases unmatched to any gene: 6. In germline, CDR1 is SNHLY, CDR2 FYNNEI. Written as DNA, the CDR3 is TGTGCCAGCTGCGACGGACTAGCGGGGGGGGAGACCCAGTACTTC. Its protein product is CASCDGLAGGETQYF.

The chain links TRBV12-3 or TRBV12-4 to TRBJ1-2; no reliable D call. The CDR3 is 16 amino acids. V shed 10 bases and J shed 2 bases, with 23 bases lying between them. This CDR3 reads CATHLYLDRENYGYTF. CDR3 nucleotides: TGTGCCACCCATTTATATCTCGATAGGGAAAACTATGGCTACACCTTC.

V usage is TRBV12-3 or TRBV12-4 and J usage is TRBJ2-7; D is unclear. The CDR3 spans 12 residues. Trimming took 5 bases from V and 6 from J, leaving 11 bases between them. The CDR3 DNA reads TGTGCCAGCAGTGGAAGAAGCCGCGAGCAGTACTTC. Amino acid sequence: CASSGRSREQYF.

The chain couples TRBV7-9 to TRBJ1-1, with 8 bases matching TRBD1. The CDR3 length is 17 residues. Germline CDR1 SEHNR, CDR2 FQNEAQ (reference sequence). V lost 2 bases to trimming and J lost 0 bases; unmatched junction nucleotides: 8. CDR3 amino acids: CASSLRGTGPMNTEAFF. DNA for the CDR3: TGTGCCAGCAGCTTAAGGGGGACAGGTCCGATGAACACTGAAGCTTTCTTT.